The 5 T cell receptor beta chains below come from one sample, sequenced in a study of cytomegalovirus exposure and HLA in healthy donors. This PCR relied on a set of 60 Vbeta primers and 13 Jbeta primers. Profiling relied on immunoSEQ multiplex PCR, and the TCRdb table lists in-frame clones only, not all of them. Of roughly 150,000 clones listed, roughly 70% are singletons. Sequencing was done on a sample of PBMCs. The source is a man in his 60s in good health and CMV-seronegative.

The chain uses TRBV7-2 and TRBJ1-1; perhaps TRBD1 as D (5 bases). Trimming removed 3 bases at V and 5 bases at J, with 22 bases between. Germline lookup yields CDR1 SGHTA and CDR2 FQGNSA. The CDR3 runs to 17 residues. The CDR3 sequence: CASSLILPVGRGTEAFF. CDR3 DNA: TGTGCCAGCAGCTTGATACTTCCCGTTGGTAGGGGAACTGAAGCTTTCTTT.

CDR3 region: CASSLTDRETQYF. The CDR3 DNA follows: TGTGCCAGCAGTCTGACAGACCGAGAGACCCAGTACTTC. The chain has TRBV7-9 and TRBJ2-5, with a possible D match to TRBD1 (5 bases). CDR1 is SEHNR, CDR2 FQNEAQ, per germline (reference sequence). V lost 6 bases to trimming and J lost 4 bases, with 12 bases between them. This CDR3 contains 13 residues.

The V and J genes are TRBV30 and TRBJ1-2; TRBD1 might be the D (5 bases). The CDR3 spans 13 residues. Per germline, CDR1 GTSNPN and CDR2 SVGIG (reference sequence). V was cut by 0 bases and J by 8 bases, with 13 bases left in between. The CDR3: CAWSVVRKGGYTF. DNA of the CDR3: TGTGCCTGGAGTGTCGTTAGAAAGGGGGGCTACACCTTC. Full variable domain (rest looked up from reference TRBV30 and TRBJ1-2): SQTIHQWPATLVQPVGSPLSLECTVEGTSNPNLYWYRQAAGRGLQLLFYSVGIGQISSEVPQNLSASRPQDRQFILSSKKLLLSDSGFYLCAWSVVRKGGYTFGSGTRLTVV.

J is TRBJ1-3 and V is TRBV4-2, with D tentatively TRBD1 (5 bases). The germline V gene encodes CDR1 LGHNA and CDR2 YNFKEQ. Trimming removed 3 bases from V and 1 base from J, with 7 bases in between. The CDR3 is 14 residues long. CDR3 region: CASSHGGSGNTIYF. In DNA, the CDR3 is TGTGCCAGCAGCCACGGGGGGTCTGGAAACACCATATATTTT.

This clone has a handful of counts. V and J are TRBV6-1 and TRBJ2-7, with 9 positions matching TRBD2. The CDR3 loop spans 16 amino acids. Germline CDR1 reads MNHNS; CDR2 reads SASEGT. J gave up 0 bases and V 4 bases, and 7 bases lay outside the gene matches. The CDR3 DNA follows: TGTGCCAGCAGTGCCGCGGGAGGGACTGTCTCCTACGAGCAGTACTTC. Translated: CASSAAGGTVSYEQYF.